This is a list of T cell receptor beta chains from one sample in a study of shared clonotypes between healthy human individuals. Sequencing used immunoSEQ multiplex PCR; TCRdb keeps in-frame clones, though not all of them. Of hundreds of thousands of clones listed, 90% to 96% are singletons. The sample consisted of naive CD4+ T cells sorted from blood. The receptors derive from a woman between 25 and 40 years old in good health. CDR3s include the opening cysteine and the closing phenylalanine or tryptophan. A D gene is named only where the DNA matches it firmly. The size field is filled for only some rows; it gives once, few, many or a size class.

D | J | V | size | CDR3 | DNA
TRBD1 | TRBJ2-7 | TRBV28 | . | CASSAGTGVYEQYF | TGTGCCAGCAGTGCCGGGACAGGGGTATACGAGCAGTACTTC
. | TRBJ2-7 | TRBV28 | . | CASRVEGGFEQYF | TGTGCCAGCAGGGTGGAAGGGGGGTTCGAGCAGTACTTC
. | TRBJ1-1 | TRBV29-1 | . | CSVELDWQTEAFF | TGCAGCGTTGAATTGGATTGGCAGACTGAAGCTTTCTTT
. | TRBJ1-1 | TRBV11-2 | . | CASSLGAVNTEAFF | TGTGCCAGCAGCTTAGGGGCGGTGAACACTGAAGCTTTCTTT
. | TRBJ2-3 | TRBV5-1 | . | CASSLGIRPSNGYF | TGCGCCAGCAGCTTGGGTATTCGCCCCTCAAACGGGTATTTT
. | TRBJ2-7 | TRBV18 | . | CASSPSDSSYEQYF | TGTGCCAGCTCACCAAGCGACAGCTCCTACGAGCAGTACTTC
. | TRBJ2-7 | TRBV2 | . | CASSDSVRESEQYF | TGTGCCAGCAGTGATTCGGTCAGGGAAAGCGAGCAGTACTTC
TRBD1 | TRBJ1-2 | TRBV6-1 | . | CASTRTGNYGYTF | TGTGCCAGCACCCGGACAGGGAACTATGGCTACACCTTC
. | TRBJ1-3 | TRBV30 | . | CAWGEGGVSGNTIYF | TGTGCCTGGGGGGAAGGTGGGGTCTCTGGAAACACCATATATTTT
TRBD1 | TRBJ1-1 | TRBV7-8 | once | CASTLTGATEAFF | TGTGCCAGCACCCTAACAGGGGCCACTGAAGCTTTCTTT
. | TRBJ2-2 | TRBV28 | . | CASSLGGRAFGELFF | TGTGCCAGCAGTTTAGGGGGCAGGGCGTTTGGGGAGCTGTTTTTT
TRBD2 | TRBJ2-3 | TRBV4-2 | . | CASSPTTSGRWADTQYF | TGTGCCAGCAGCCCTACCACTAGCGGGAGGTGGGCAGATACGCAGTATTTT
TRBD1 | TRBJ1-5 | TRBV5-8 | . | CASSLDRGGNQPQHF | TGTGCCAGCAGCCTAGACAGGGGCGGCAATCAGCCCCAGCATTTT
. | TRBJ2-1 | TRBV5-4 | . | CASSQLRDEQFF | TGTGCCAGCAGCCAATTAAGGGATGAGCAGTTCTTC
TRBD2 | TRBJ2-7 | TRBV18 | . | CASSPPEKAGYGSEQYF | TGTGCCAGCTCACCACCGGAAAAAGCGGGATATGGAAGCGAGCAGTACTTC
. | TRBJ2-2 | TRBV27 | . | CASSFPPGELFF | TGTGCCAGCAGTTTCCCCCCCGGGGAGCTGTTTTTT
TRBD2 | TRBJ2-7 | TRBV28 | . | CASSFSGRRYEQYF | TGTGCCAGCAGTTTTAGCGGGAGAAGGTACGAGCAGTACTTC
. | TRBJ1-2 | TRBV13 | . | CASSTLTGYGYTF | TGTGCCAGCAGCACCCTAACAGGGTATGGCTACACCTTC
. | TRBJ2-7 | TRBV7-8 | . | CASSLVQTGYEQYF | TGTGCCAGCAGCTTAGTACAGACCGGGTACGAGCAGTACTTC
. | TRBJ2-3 | TRBV19 | . | CATYFGDTQYF | TGTGCCACATACTTTGGGGATACGCAGTATTTT
TRBD1 | TRBJ1-2 | TRBV2 | . | CASSEIRSGTAIGANYGYTF | TGTGCCAGCAGTGAAATCCGGTCCGGGACAGCAATAGGAGCTAACTATGGCTACACCTTC
TRBD1 | TRBJ1-4 | TRBV28 | once | CASSLFGQGDEKLFF | TGTGCCAGCAGTTTATTTGGACAGGGGGATGAAAAACTGTTTTTT
TRBD1 | TRBJ1-2 | TRBV5-6 | . | CASGKVDRDNGYTF | TGTGCCAGCGGAAAGGTCGACAGGGACAATGGCTACACCTTC
TRBD1 | TRBJ2-5 | TRBV30 | . | CAWSSTGKETQYF | TGTGCCTGGAGTTCGACAGGGAAAGAGACCCAGTACTTC
. | TRBJ2-6 | TRBV28 | . | CASEAGANVLTF | TGTGCCAGTGAAGCTGGGGCCAACGTCCTGACTTTC
. | TRBJ1-5 | TRBV28 | few | CASSPQASFGQPQHF | TGTGCCAGCAGCCCCCAGGCCTCGTTCGGTCAGCCCCAGCATTTT
. | TRBJ1-5 | TRBV19 | . | CASNRQGNQPQHF | TGTGCCAGTAACCGGCAAGGAAATCAGCCCCAGCATTTT
. | TRBJ2-7 | TRBV19 | . | CASSPQGGIYEQYF | TGTGCCAGTAGTCCACAGGGAGGAATTTACGAGCAGTACTTC
TRBD2 | TRBJ2-4 | TRBV11-2 | . | CASSEVAGGWAKNIQYF | TGTGCCAGCAGCGAGGTAGCGGGAGGGTGGGCCAAAAACATTCAGTACTTC
. | TRBJ1-5 | TRBV27 | . | CASSPRRQSYSNQPQHF | TGTGCCAGCAGTCCCCGTCGTCAGTCCTATAGCAATCAGCCCCAGCATTTT
TRBD2 | TRBJ2-3 | TRBV28 | once | CASSPLVISGSADTQYF | TGTGCCAGCAGTCCCCTCGTCATTAGCGGGAGTGCAGATACGCAGTATTTT
. | TRBJ1-5 | TRBV25-1 | . | CASSDRAGQPQHF | TGTGCCAGCAGTGACAGGGCGGGTCAGCCCCAGCATTTT
. | TRBJ1-1 | TRBV7-9 | . | CASSLIEGVNTEAFF | TGTGCCAGCAGCTTAATTGAGGGAGTGAACACTGAAGCTTTCTTT
. | TRBJ2-2 | TRBV2 | . | CASRDTGELFF | TGTGCCAGCAGAGACACCGGGGAGCTGTTTTTT
TRBD1 | TRBJ2-5 | TRBV28 | . | CASSLQGAEETQYF | TGTGCCAGCAGTTTACAGGGGGCTGAAGAGACCCAGTACTTC
. | TRBJ1-1 | TRBV9 | few | CASSATGLNTEAFF | TGTGCCAGCAGCGCTACAGGCTTGAACACTGAAGCTTTCTTT
. | TRBJ2-1 | TRBV7-2 | . | CASSLGSTYNEQFF | TGTGCCAGCAGCTTAGGGTCGACCTACAATGAGCAGTTCTTC
. | TRBJ2-3 | TRBV10-1 | once | CASSERLGDTQYF | TGCGCCAGCAGTGAGAGGTTAGGGGATACGCAGTATTTT
. | TRBJ2-2 | TRBV14 | . | CASSHQPTLETGELFF | TGTGCCAGCAGTCATCAGCCTACCCTGGAGACCGGGGAGCTGTTTTTT
. | TRBJ2-6 | TRBV19 | . | CASSSFRAAGANVLTF | TGTGCCAGTAGTTCTTTTAGGGCAGCTGGGGCCAACGTCCTGACTTTC
TRBD1 | TRBJ2-7 | TRBV6-4 | . | CASSQTGGSYEQYF | TGTGCCAGCAGTCAGACAGGGGGCAGCTACGAGCAGTACTTC
. | TRBJ2-1 | TRBV20-1 | . | CSAMGRDEQFF | TGCAGTGCTATGGGTCGGGATGAGCAGTTCTTC
TRBD1 | TRBJ2-7 | TRBV27 | . | CASRNGQGSSYEQYF | TGTGCCAGCAGGAACGGACAGGGTAGCTCCTACGAGCAGTACTTC
. | TRBJ1-6 | TRBV28 | . | CASSFIPNQDNSPLHF | TGTGCCAGCAGTTTTATCCCTAATCAAGATAATTCACCCCTCCACTTT
. | TRBJ1-2 | TRBV29-1 | . | CSVRDTLYGYTF | TGCAGCGTTAGGGACACCCTCTATGGCTACACCTTC